A single sample is the source of the 26 T cell receptor beta chains below, sequenced in a study of blood T cell repertoires in COVID-19. Only in-frame clones appear in the TCRdb table, and some are missing; sequencing was by immunoSEQ multiplex PCR. The sample includes around 30,000 clones, 90% of them seen just once. What was sequenced was peripheral blood. These receptor sequences come from a man aged 80 or over with acute or convalescent COVID-19.

The rearrangement joins TRBV11-2 to TRBJ1-5, with 10 bases matching TRBD1. The CDR3 is made up of 14 amino acids. With 5 bases clipped from V and 6 bases from J, the junction kept 4 bases outside the gene matches. Germline V gene data show CDR1 as SGHAT and CDR2 as FQNNGV. The CDR3, as DNA: TGTGCCAGCAGCCGGACAGGGGGACGTCAGCCCCAGCATTTT. This sequence encodes CASSRTGGRQPQHF. The full variable domain, completed using reference TRBV11-2 and TRBJ1-5, is EAGVAQSPRYKIIEKRQSVAFWCNPISGHATLYWYQQILGQGPKLLIQFQNNGVVDDSQLPKDRFSAERLKGVDSTLKIQPAKLEDSAVYLCASSRTGGRQPQHFGDGTRLSIL.

V is TRBV7-9 and J is TRBJ2-3, with TRBD2 as a possible D gene (5 bases). The CDR3 is 16 residues long. In germline, CDR1 is SEHNR, CDR2 FQNEAQ (reference sequence). V gave up 2 bases and J gave up 2 bases, with 14 bases separating them. As DNA, the CDR3 is TGTGCCAGCAGCTTAATGGGGAGCTTCTCCACAGATACGCAGTATTTT. It codes for CASSLMGSFSTDTQYF.

This chain connects TRBV13 to TRBJ1-1; D is unresolved. Looked up from germline, CDR1 is PRHDT and CDR2 is FYEKMQ (reference sequence). Trimming took off 4 bases at V and 6 bases at J, with 15 bases between the two ends. The CDR3 consists of 14 residues. As DNA, the CDR3 is TGTGCCAGCAGCTCTAAATCCGCCCAACCTGAAGCTTTCTTT. It is translated as CASSSKSAQPEAFF.

In its sample, this clone was seen a few times. DNA for the CDR3: TGCGCCAGCAGTTCCTTTGGACTTGTTTGGTACTTC. Amino acids: CASSSFGLVWYF. V gene TRBV5-1 combines with J gene TRBJ2-7; D is possibly TRBD2 (5 bases). The germline CDR1 and CDR2 sequences are SGHRS and YFSETQ. V gave up 5 bases and J gave up 12 bases, with 18 bases separating them. The CDR3 spans 12 residues.

The rearrangement uses TRBV5-5 and TRBJ1-3; D not certain. The CDR3 length is 13 residues. V was pared by 4 bases and J by 0 bases, with 5 bases between. Per the germline V gene, CDR1 is SGHKS and CDR2 is YYEKEE (reference sequence). The CDR3 DNA sequence: TGTGCCAGCAGCCGGTCCTCTGGAAACACCATATATTTT. As protein: CASSRSSGNTIYF.

V usage is TRBV30 and J usage is TRBJ1-2, with D uncertain. Germline lookup yields CDR1 GTSNPN and CDR2 SVGIG (reference sequence). The CDR3 loop spans 13 amino acids. Trimming removed 3 bases at V and 4 bases at J, with 12 bases between. This CDR3 reads CAWRPETGYGYTF. The CDR3 coding sequence is TGTGCCTGGAGGCCGGAGACGGGCTATGGCTACACCTTC.

The V gene is TRBV9, the J gene TRBJ1-6; D is perhaps TRBD1 (6 bases). Germline V lookup: CDR1 SGDLS, CDR2 YYNGEE. The CDR3 contains 15 residues. V was shortened by 4 bases and J by 9 bases, with 17 bases between the two germline ends. CDR3 loop: CASSPLDSWGSPLHF. CDR3 nucleotides: TGTGCCAGCAGCCCACTGGACAGTTGGGGTTCACCCCTCCACTTT.

The genes are TRBV7-9 and TRBJ1-6; the D gene is possibly TRBD1 (5 bases). CDR1 SEHNR and CDR2 FQNEAQ come from the germline V gene (reference sequence). The CDR3 contains 16 residues. Trimming removed 2 bases at V and 0 bases at J, with 8 bases between. The CDR3 DNA reads as TGTGCCAGCAGCTTACGGGGGAGCTCCTATAATTCACCCCTCCACTTT. This codes for CASSLRGSSYNSPLHF.

The gene calls are TRBV30 and TRBJ1-6; TRBD1 is a possible D gene (6 bases). The CDR3 contains 15 residues. The germline gives CDR1 GTSNPN, CDR2 SVGIG (reference sequence). Trimming stripped 2 bases from V and 16 bases from J, with 24 bases between. The CDR3 bases are TGTGCCTGGAGTCCTCGAGGGGGTCGTGTTGGGTCTCTCCACTTT. Its protein is CAWSPRGGRVGSLHF.

The chain combines TRBV24-1 with TRBJ1-5, with 10 bases identical to TRBD1. CDR3 size: 15 residues. Trimming removed 7 bases from V and 7 bases from J; junction bases left unmatched: 9. Per the germline V gene, CDR1 is KGHDR and CDR2 is SFDVKD. The CDR3 loop reads CATSPRTGGVQPQHF. DNA for the CDR3: TGTGCCACCAGCCCGAGGACAGGGGGAGTACAGCCCCAGCATTTT.

V gene TRBV11-3 combines with J gene TRBJ2-5; possibly TRBD2 for D (5 bases). CDR1 is SGHNT and CDR2 is YENEEA in the germline V gene. The CDR3 sequence is 12 residues long. V dropped 4 bases and J dropped 5 bases, with 8 bases sitting between them. CDR3 in DNA: TGTGCCAGCAGCTCTACGGGGGAGACCCAGTACTTC. Translated, it gives CASSSTGETQYF.

In this sample, this clone turned up a few times. The chain is built from TRBV29-1 and TRBJ2-2, with D possibly matching TRBD2 (7 bases). The CDR3 length is 15 residues. Trimming left V 5 bases short and J 0 bases short, with 13 bases between. The germline gives CDR1 SQVTM, CDR2 ANQGSEA. The CDR3 DNA sequence: TGCAGCGTTTACAAGGGGGGGCCGAACACCGGGGAGCTGTTTTTT. Its translation is CSVYKGGPNTGELFF.

The J gene is TRBJ2-7, the V gene TRBV5-1; a weak D match, TRBD1 (7 bases). CDR1 is SGHRS, CDR2 YFSETQ, per germline. Between the trimmed V and J ends, which lost 0 bases and 0 bases, there was a span of 16 bases. This CDR3 spans 17 amino acids. The CDR3 DNA follows: TGCGCCAGCAGCTTGGCCTTAGGGACAGCGGGCTCCTACGAGCAGTACTTC. As protein: CASSLALGTAGSYEQYF.

The chain has TRBV23-1 and TRBJ1-1; the D is unclear. TRBV23-1 is assigned to the ORF class and has an uncertain function. The CDR3 spans 14 residues. V lost 0 bases to trimming and J lost 0 bases, with 5 bases between them. CDR3 sequence (DNA): TGCGCCAGCAGTCAATCCGCGGTGAACACTGAAGCTTTCTTT. Translating it yields CASSQSAVNTEAFF.

The rearrangement joins TRBV7-9 to TRBJ1-4, with 8 bases identical to TRBD1. The CDR3 has 14 amino acids. V shed 6 bases, J shed 4 bases, and the junction held 4 bases outside the gene matches. Germline V CDR1 and CDR2: SEHNR, FQNEAQ (reference sequence). Written as DNA, the CDR3 is TGTGCCAGCAGTTGGACAGGGATTAATGAAAAACTGTTTTTT. This translates into CASSWTGINEKLFF. Combining the CDR3 with reference TRBV7-9 and TRBJ1-4 gives the whole variable domain DTGVSQNPRHKITKRGQNVTFRCDPISEHNRLYWYRQTLGQGPEFLTYFQNEAQLEKSRLLSDRFSAERPKGSFSTLEIQRTEQGDSAMYLCASSWTGINEKLFFGSGTQLSVL.

With respect to this clone: Other DNA sequences within the sample encode an identical CDR3. The chain links TRBV5-1 to TRBJ1-1, with TRBD1 as a possible D gene (6 bases). The CDR3 has 14 residues. Trimming shortened V by 2 bases and J by 0 bases, and 8 bases separated the two germline ends. Germline CDR1 SGHRS, CDR2 YFSETQ. CDR3 DNA sequence: TGCGCCAGCAGCTTTGAGGGGGTGAACACTGAAGCTTTCTTT. Residues: CASSFEGVNTEAFF.

The V call is TRBV5-1, the J call TRBJ1-1; 7 nucleotides match TRBD1. The CDR3 extends over 19 amino acids. Germline lookup yields CDR1 SGHRS and CDR2 YFSETQ. Germline trimming cut 5 bases from V and 2 bases from J; bases unmatched to any gene: 21. CDR3 DNA: TGCGCCAGCAGAAGGTTCGACCCGCGCACCGGGACAGCCAACACTGAAGCTTTCTTT. It is translated as CASRRFDPRTGTANTEAFF.

In its sample, this clone was seen once. The V gene is TRBV29-1, the J gene TRBJ1-2; D is uncertain. Germline lookup yields CDR1 SQVTM and CDR2 ANQGSEA. There are 13 residues in the CDR3. Trimming removed 0 bases at V and 4 bases at J, with 9 bases between. The CDR3 reads CSVEEPRSYGYTF. The CDR3, as DNA: TGCAGCGTTGAAGAGCCACGCAGCTATGGCTACACCTTC.

The chain links TRBV28 to TRBJ1-6, with TRBD1 matching over 11 bases. The CDR3 is made up of 15 amino acids. After removal of 6 bases from V and 6 bases from J, the junction contained 4 bases not matched to a gene. Germline CDR1 is MDHEN and CDR2 is SYDVKM. In DNA, the CDR3 is TGTGCCAGCAGATGGACAGGGGGCTTTAATTCACCCCTCCACTTT. Translation: CASRWTGGFNSPLHF.

The V gene is TRBV9, the J gene TRBJ2-1; 9 bases are shared with TRBD2. Germline V gives CDR1 SGDLS, CDR2 YYNGEE. The CDR3 totals 15 residues. V lost 3 bases and J lost 1; bases outside the gene matches: 2. In nucleotides, the CDR3 is TGTGCCAGCAGCGCTAGCGGGGCGTCCTACAATGAGCAGTTCTTC. Its protein is CASSASGASYNEQFF.

The gene calls are TRBV28 and TRBJ2-3; 8 bases are shared with TRBD2. Germline V gene data show CDR1 as MDHEN and CDR2 as SYDVKM. The V segment lost 6 bases and the J segment 2 bases; nucleotides outside the gene matches: 10. The CDR3 contains 16 residues. CDR3 loop: CASSQTGGPYTDTQYF. The CDR3 DNA reads TGTGCCAGCAGCCAAACGGGGGGGCCGTACACAGATACGCAGTATTTT.

The chain combines TRBV5-1 with TRBJ2-3, with TRBD1 matching 7 bases. From germline, CDR1 is SGHRS and CDR2 YFSETQ. This CDR3 is 16 amino acids long. Trimming at V came to 0 bases and at J to 2 bases, leaving 6 bases not matched to a gene. The CDR3 DNA follows: TGCGCCAGCAGCTTGGAGGGGACAGACCACACAGATACGCAGTATTTT. Its protein product is CASSLEGTDHTDTQYF.

The V and J genes are TRBV6-2 or TRBV6-3 and TRBJ2-1; TRBD2 agrees at 8 bases. The CDR3 runs 19 residues. V dropped 6 bases and J dropped 0; count of bases not matched to a gene: 16. Germline V CDR1 and CDR2: MNHEY, SVGEGT. CDR3 loop: CASSTGLARGGGSYNEQFF. CDR3 nucleotide sequence: TGTGCCAGCAGCACCGGACTAGCAAGGGGAGGTGGCTCCTACAATGAGCAGTTCTTC.

The rearrangement joins TRBV5-1 to TRBJ2-7; tentative D call: TRBD2 (5 bases). CDR1 is SGHRS, CDR2 YFSETQ, per germline. The ends were cut back, 4 bases at V and 2 bases at J, with 16 bases in the middle. This CDR3 has 15 residues. CDR3 protein: CASSILTGWAYEQYF. For the CDR3, the DNA is TGCGCCAGCAGCATTCTAACGGGGTGGGCCTACGAGCAGTACTTC.

The chain joins TRBV14 to TRBJ2-7, with 9 bases fitting TRBD2. The CDR3 totals 16 residues. From germline, CDR1 is SGHDN and CDR2 FVKESK. The V and J ends lost 5 bases and 6 bases, in that order; junction bases with no gene match: 14. CDR3 bases: TGTGCCAGCAGCTCAAGCGGGGGACTAGCCCGACGCGAGCAGTACTTC. It translates to CASSSSGGLARREQYF.

This chain links TRBV10-1 with TRBJ1-2; 7 bases are shared with TRBD1. Germline V gives CDR1 WNHNN, CDR2 SYGVQD (reference sequence). This CDR3 is built from 16 residues. With 0 bases clipped from V and 4 bases from J, the junction kept 8 bases outside the gene matches. This chain's CDR3 is CASSESVPGQTYGYTF. The CDR3 DNA reads as TGCGCCAGCAGTGAGTCGGTGCCGGGACAGACCTATGGCTACACCTTC.